This TCR beta chain was documented in a study of shared clonotypes between healthy human individuals. Study information: Per-donor plates numbered three CD4 naive, three CD4 memory, two CD8 naive and one CD8 memory.

Measured with immunoSEQ multiplex PCR; TCRdb has only the in-frame clones, and not every one. The sample has about 2.2 million clones, about 93% seen once. Naive CD8 cells comprised CD45RO-negative, CCR7-positively selected cells, excluding terminally differentiated effector memory CD45RA+ cells. Study donors comprised healthy, HIV-negative adults devoid of recent acute infection or vaccination. The study, taken as a whole, reports: Although depth was large, rarefaction showed that sequencing of the sorted subsets was incomplete.

The CDR3 has 16 residues. After removal of 0 bases from V and 7 bases from J, the junction contained 9 bases not matched to a gene. CDR1 is SGDLS, CDR2 YYNGEE, per germline. To note about this clone: The antigen is not known.

The sample comprised naive CD8+ T cells from PBMCs. The receptor comes from a man aged 18 to 30 in good health. Some clones in this sample may be carry-over from other donors' samples. This chain connects TRBV9 to TRBJ2-1, with 8 positions matching TRBD2. The CDR3 loop is CASSVGSSGRSNEQFF. CDR3 DNA: TGTGCCAGCAGCGTAGGTTCCAGCGGGAGATCGAATGAGCAGTTCTTC.